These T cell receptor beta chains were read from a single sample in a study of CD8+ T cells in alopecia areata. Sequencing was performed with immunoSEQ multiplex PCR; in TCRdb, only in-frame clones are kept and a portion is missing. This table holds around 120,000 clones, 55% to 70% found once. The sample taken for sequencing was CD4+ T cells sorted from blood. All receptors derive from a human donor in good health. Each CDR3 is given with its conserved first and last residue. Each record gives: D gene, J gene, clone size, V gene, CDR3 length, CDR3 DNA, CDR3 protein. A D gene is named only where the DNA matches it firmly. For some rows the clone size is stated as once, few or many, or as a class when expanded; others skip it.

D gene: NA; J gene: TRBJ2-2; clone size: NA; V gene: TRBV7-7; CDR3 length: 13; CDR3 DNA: TGTGCCAGCAGCTTGAATCCCACCGGGGAGCTGTTTTTT; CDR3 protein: CASSLNPTGELFF
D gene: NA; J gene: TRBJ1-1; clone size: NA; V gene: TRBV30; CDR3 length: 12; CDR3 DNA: TGTGCCCGAAGCAGGGTGGACACTGAAGCTTTCTTT; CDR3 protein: CARSRVDTEAFF
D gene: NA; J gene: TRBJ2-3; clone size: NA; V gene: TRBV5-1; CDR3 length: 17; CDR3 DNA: TGCGCCAGCAGCTTGGATGTCGCGGGGGCCCGGGCAGATACGCAGTATTTT; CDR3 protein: CASSLDVAGARADTQYF
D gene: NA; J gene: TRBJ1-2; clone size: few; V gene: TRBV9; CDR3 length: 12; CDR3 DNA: TGTGCCAGCAGCGTCTGGGGTGGAGGCTACACCTTC; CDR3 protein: CASSVWGGGYTF
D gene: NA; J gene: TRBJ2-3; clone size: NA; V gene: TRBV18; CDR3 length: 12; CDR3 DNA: TGTGCCAGCTCCGAACGCACAGATACGCAGTATTTT; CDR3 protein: CASSERTDTQYF
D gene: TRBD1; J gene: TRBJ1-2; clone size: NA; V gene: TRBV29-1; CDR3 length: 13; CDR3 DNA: TGCAGCGTTGAAGATCAGGGGGCACGTGGCTACACCTTC; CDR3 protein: CSVEDQGARGYTF
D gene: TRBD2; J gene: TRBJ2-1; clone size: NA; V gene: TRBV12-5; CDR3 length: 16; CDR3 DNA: TGTGCTAGTGGTTTGGGTAGCGGGGGGCACTACAATGAGCAGTTCTTC; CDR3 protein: CASGLGSGGHYNEQFF
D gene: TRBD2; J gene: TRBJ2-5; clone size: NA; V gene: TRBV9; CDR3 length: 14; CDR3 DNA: TGTGCCAGCAGCGCGAGCGGGGGGCAAGAGACCCAGTACTTC; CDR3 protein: CASSASGGQETQYF
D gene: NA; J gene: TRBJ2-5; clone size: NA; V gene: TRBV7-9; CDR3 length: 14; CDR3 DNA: TGTGCCAGCAGCTTATCGGTCGTCCAAGAGACCCAGTACTTC; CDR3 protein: CASSLSVVQETQYF
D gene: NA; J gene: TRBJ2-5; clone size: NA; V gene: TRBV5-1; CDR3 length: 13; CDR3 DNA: TGCGCCAGCAGCCCTGACAGTGGGGAGACCCAGTACTTC; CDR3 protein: CASSPDSGETQYF
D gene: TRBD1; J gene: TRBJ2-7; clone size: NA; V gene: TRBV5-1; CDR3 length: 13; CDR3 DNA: TGCGCCAGCAGCCGGGACAGGGACTACGAGCAGTACTTC; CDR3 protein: CASSRDRDYEQYF
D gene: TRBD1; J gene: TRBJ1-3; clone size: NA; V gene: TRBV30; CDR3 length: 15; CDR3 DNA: TGTGCCTGGAGGTTCGGGACAGGGACTGGAAACACCATATATTTT; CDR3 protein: CAWRFGTGTGNTIYF
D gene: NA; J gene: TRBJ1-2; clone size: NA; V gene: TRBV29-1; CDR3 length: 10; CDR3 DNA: TGCAGCGTTGAATCAGGGGCGTTCACCTTC; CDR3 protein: CSVESGAFTF
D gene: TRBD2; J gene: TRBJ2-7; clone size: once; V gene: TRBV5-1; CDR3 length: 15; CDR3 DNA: TGCGCCAGCAGCTTGGATACCGGGGGGAACCACGAGCAGTACTTC; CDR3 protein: CASSLDTGGNHEQYF
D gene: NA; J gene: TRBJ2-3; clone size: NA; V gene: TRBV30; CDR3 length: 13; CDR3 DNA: TGTGCCTGGAGTCGGGGTACAGAAGATACGCAGTATTTT; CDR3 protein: CAWSRGTEDTQYF
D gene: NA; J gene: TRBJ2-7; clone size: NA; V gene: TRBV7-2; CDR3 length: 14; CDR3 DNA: TGTGCCAGCACTGGGGGGGCGGTTGCCTACGAGCAGTACTTC; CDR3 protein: CASTGGAVAYEQYF
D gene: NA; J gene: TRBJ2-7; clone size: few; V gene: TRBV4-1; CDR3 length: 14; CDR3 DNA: TGCGCCAGCAGCCAAGCTGAGACAACCTACGAGCAGTACTTC; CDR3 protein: CASSQAETTYEQYF
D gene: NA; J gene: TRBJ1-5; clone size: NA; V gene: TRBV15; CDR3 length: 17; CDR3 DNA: TGTGCCACCAGCAGGGATAAGGGGACACCTAGCAATCAGCCCCAGCATTTT; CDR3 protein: CATSRDKGTPSNQPQHF
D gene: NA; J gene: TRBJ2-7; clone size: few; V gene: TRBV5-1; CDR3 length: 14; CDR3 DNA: TGCGCCAGCAGCCACGGGACGCCTGGCTACGAGCAGTACTTC; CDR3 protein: CASSHGTPGYEQYF
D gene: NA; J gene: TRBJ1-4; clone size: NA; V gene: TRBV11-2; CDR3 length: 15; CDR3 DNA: TGTGCCAGCAGCTCCCGTGGTCGAGCCGGGGAAAAACTGTTTTTT; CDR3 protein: CASSSRGRAGEKLFF
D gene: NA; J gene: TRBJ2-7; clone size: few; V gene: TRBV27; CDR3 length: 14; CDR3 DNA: TGTGCCAGCAGCTTGCGGCCAGGGACCTACGAGCAGTACTTC; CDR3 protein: CASSLRPGTYEQYF
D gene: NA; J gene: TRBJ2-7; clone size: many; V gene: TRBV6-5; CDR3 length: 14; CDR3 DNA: TGTGCCAGCACCGGACTGGGGAGCTCCTACGAGCAGTACTTC; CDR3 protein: CASTGLGSSYEQYF
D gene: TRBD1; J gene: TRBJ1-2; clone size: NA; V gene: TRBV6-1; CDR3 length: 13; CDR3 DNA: TGTGCCAGCAGTCAGGGGGGGCGCTATGGCTACACCTTC; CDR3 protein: CASSQGGRYGYTF
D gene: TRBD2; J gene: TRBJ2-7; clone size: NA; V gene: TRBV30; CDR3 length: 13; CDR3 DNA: TGTGCCTGGAGCCGAGGACTAGCTTACGAGCAGTACTTC; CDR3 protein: CAWSRGLAYEQYF
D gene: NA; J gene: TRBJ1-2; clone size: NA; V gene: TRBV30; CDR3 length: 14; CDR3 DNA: TGTGCCTGGGGGTCGGCAGTTCGCTATGCTGGCTACACCTTC; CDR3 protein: CAWGSAVRYAGYTF
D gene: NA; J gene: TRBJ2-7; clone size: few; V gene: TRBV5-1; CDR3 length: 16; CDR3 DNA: TGCGCCAGCAGCTTTTACGGGGCCGCCACCACCTACGAGCAGTACTTC; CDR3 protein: CASSFYGAATTYEQYF
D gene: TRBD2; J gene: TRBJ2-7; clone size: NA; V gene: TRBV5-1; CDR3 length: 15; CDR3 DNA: TGCGCCAGCAGTCCCGGGGCGGGGGTAGTCTACGAGCAGTACTTC; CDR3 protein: CASSPGAGVVYEQYF
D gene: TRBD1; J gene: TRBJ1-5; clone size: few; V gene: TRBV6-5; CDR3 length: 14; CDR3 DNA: TGTGCCAGCAGTCGCGGACAGGTTAATCAGCCCCAGCATTTT; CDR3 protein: CASSRGQVNQPQHF
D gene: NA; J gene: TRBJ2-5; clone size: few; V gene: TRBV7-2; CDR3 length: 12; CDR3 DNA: TGTGCCAGCAGCTTATCGTCGGAGACCCAGTACTTC; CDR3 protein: CASSLSSETQYF
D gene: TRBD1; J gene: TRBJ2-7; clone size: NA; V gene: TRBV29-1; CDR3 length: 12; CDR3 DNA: TGCAGCGCCGGGACAGGACTCTACGAGCAGTACTTC; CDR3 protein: CSAGTGLYEQYF
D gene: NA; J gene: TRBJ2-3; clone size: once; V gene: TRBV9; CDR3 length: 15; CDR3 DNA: TGTGCCAGCAGCAAAGCCGGTACAATCACAGATACGCAGTATTTT; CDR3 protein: CASSKAGTITDTQYF
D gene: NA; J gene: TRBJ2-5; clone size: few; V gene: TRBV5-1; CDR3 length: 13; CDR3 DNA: TGCGCCAGCAGCTTCGGATCCCAAGAGACCCAGTACTTC; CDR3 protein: CASSFGSQETQYF
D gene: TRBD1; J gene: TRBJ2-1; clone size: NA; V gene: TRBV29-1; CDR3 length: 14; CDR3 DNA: TGCAGCGTTGAGGGACAGGGGGGATACAATGAGCAGTTCTTC; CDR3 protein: CSVEGQGGYNEQFF
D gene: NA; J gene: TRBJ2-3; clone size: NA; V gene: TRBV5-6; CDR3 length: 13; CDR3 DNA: TGTGCCAGCAGCAGACAGAGGACAGATACGCAGTATTTT; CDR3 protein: CASSRQRTDTQYF
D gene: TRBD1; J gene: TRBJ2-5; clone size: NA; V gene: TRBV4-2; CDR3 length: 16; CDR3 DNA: TGTGCCAGCAGCCAAGATCAGGGGGCAGTGGGAGAGACCCAGTACTTC; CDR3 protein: CASSQDQGAVGETQYF
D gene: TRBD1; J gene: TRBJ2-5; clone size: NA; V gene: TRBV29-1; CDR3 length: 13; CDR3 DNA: TGCAGCGTTGTGACAGGGGGCTCGGAGACCCAGTACTTC; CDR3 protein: CSVVTGGSETQYF
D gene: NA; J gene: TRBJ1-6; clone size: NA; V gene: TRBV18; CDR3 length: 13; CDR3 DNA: TGTGCCAGCGCGCCCGTTCAAGACTCACCCCTCCACTTT; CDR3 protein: CASAPVQDSPLHF
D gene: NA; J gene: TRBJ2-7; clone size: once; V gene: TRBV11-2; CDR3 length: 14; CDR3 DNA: TGTGCCAGCAGCTTAAGTACAGGGACGAGGGAGCAGTACTTC; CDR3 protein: CASSLSTGTREQYF
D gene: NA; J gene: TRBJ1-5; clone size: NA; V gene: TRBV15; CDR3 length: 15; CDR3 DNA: TGTGCCACCAGCAGAGATGTGGATGCCAATCAGCCCCAGCATTTT; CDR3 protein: CATSRDVDANQPQHF
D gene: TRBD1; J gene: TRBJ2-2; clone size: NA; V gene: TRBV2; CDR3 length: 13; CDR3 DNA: TGTGCCAGTGGGACAGGGAACACCGGGGAGCTGTTTTTT; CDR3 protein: CASGTGNTGELFF
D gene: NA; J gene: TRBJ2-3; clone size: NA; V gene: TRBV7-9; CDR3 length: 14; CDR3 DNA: TGTGCCGTAGGCCGGGGAGACTCCGGGGATACGCAGTATTTT; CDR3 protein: CAVGRGDSGDTQYF
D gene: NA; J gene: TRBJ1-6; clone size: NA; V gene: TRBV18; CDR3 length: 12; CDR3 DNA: TGTGCCAGCTCAGGAAGAGGGTTACCCCTCCACTTT; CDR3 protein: CASSGRGLPLHF
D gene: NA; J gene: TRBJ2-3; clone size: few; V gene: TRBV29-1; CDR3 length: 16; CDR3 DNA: TGCAGCGTTGAAGATCGAGTCTTGACTAGCACAGATACGCAGTATTTT; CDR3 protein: CSVEDRVLTSTDTQYF
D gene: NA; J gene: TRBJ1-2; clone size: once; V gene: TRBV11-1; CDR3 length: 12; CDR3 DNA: TGTGCCAGCAGCTTGTTCGGGGGGATCTACACCTTC; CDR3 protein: CASSLFGGIYTF
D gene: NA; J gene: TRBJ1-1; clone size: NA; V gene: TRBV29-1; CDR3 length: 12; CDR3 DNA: TGCAGCGTTCGGAACCTGAACACTGAAGCTTTCTTT; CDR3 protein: CSVRNLNTEAFF
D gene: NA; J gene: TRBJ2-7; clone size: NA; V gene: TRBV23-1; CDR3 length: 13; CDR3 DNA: TGCGCCAGCACAACAGGGACACCCTACGAGCAGTACTTC; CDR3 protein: CASTTGTPYEQYF
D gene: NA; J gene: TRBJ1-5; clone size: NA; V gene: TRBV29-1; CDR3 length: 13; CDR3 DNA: TGCAGCGTCGGGAATAATGGCAATCAGCCCCAGCATTTT; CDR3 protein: CSVGNNGNQPQHF
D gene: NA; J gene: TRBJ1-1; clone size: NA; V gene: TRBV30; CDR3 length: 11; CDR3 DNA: TGTGCCCACGATGGCGGCACTGAAGCTTTCTTT; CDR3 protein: CAHDGGTEAFF
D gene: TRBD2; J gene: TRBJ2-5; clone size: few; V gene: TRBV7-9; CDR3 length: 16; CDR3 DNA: TGTGCCAGCAGCACTGGACTAGGCTCACTACAAGAGACCCAGTACTTC; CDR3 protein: CASSTGLGSLQETQYF
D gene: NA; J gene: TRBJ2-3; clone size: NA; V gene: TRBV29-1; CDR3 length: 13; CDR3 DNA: TGCAGCGTTGCCCCGGCGCACACAGATACGCAGTATTTT; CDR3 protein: CSVAPAHTDTQYF
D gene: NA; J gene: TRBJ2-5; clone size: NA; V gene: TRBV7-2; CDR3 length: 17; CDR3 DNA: TGTGCCAGCAGCTTGGGACGGGGAGGGGGCCTGGTCGTGACCCAGTACTTC; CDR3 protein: CASSLGRGGGLVVTQYF
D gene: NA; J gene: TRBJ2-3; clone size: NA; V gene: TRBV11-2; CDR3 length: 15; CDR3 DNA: TGTGCCAGCAGCCCAACCGGACAAAACACAGATACGCAGTATTTT; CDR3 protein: CASSPTGQNTDTQYF
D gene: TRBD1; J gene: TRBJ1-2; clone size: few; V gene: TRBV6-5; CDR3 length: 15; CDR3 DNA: TGTGCCAGCAGTTCCCGACAGGGTCGGACCTATGGCTACACCTTC; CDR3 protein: CASSSRQGRTYGYTF
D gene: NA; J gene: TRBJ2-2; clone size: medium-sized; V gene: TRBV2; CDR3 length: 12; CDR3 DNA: TGTGCCAGAGACTCGGGAGCCGGGGAGCTGTTTTTT; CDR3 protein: CARDSGAGELFF
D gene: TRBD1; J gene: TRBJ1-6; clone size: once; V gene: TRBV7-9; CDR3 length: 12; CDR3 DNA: TGTGCCAGCGGACAGGGAGAGTCACCCCTCCACTTT; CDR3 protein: CASGQGESPLHF